Listed below are T cell receptor beta chains from one sample, sequenced in a study of CD4 and CD8 cells across lung adenocarcinoma regions. TCRdb reprocessed the PCR reads via MiXCR and lists one record per CDR3 protein. The sample lists 6,000 to 8,000 distinct CDR3 sequences; roughly 48% were seen once. Material: CD4+ T cells from the center of a lung tumor. The receptors shown here come from a female donor with lung adenocarcinoma. The CD4 and CD8 labels of this study may be unreliable. The CDR3 runs from the conserved cysteine through the conserved F or W. Each record gives: J gene, V gene, CDR3 protein.

TRBJ2-1	TRBV27	CASSPGLEPNEQFF
TRBJ2-2	TRBV6-1	CASSAHTDELFF
TRBJ2-1	TRBV20-1	CSARSNDPEQFF
TRBJ2-4	TRBV24-1	CAGSGARDQDIQYF
TRBJ2-4	TRBV19	CASSIGFHRGVAKNIQYF
TRBJ2-5	TRBV7-9	CASSAIAGAYKQYF
TRBJ2-1	TRBV6-5	CASSFTVNNEQFF
TRBJ2-6	TRBV5-1	CARSIGGGAGANVLTF
TRBJ2-1	TRBV5-3	CARSGSLAGGPPYYNEQFF
.	TRBV12-3/TRBV12-4	CASSYGAVEDIQYF
.	TRBV10-1	CATELEGTYTQYF
.	TRBV6-1	CASGEGLSYEQYF
TRBJ1-1	TRBV5-1	CASSLVGGLNTEAFF
TRBJ2-3	TRBV25-1	CASSASGDEQYF
TRBJ2-1	TRBV4-1	CASSQRVGTSGSNEQFF
TRBJ1-2	TRBV12-3/TRBV12-4	CASSRQGRDGYTF
TRBJ2-4	TRBV10-3	CATGPQAENIQYF
TRBJ2-3	TRBV6-1	CASSGLAGTDTQYF
TRBJ1-2	TRBV6-1	CASSVSDGYTF
TRBJ2-1	TRBV7-2	CASSQVGKSEQFF
TRBJ2-3	TRBV10-1	CARGRGGLRGDTQYF
TRBJ2-3	TRBV27	CASRGAGGKNMQYF
.	TRBV5-1	CASSLGLAERFYEQYF
TRBJ1-4	TRBV3-1	CASSLWAGDARLETNEKLFF